One and the same sample provided the 9 T cell receptor beta chains below, sequenced in a study of control samples from healthy donors and cancer patients. Assay used: immunoSEQ multiplex PCR; TCRdb lists only in-frame clones, some missing. The sample carries tens of thousands of clones, around 91% recorded once. The sequencing input was PBMCs. The origin of the receptors is a man aged 55-75 years with colorectal cancer.

This clone was detected a few times. This sequence joins TRBV4-1 and TRBJ1-3, with D possibly TRBD1 on 6 matching bases. The ends were cut back, 0 bases at V and 7 bases at J, with 13 bases in the middle. This CDR3 is built from 15 residues. Germline V lookup: CDR1 MGHRA, CDR2 YSYEKL. The CDR3 bases are TGCGCCAGCAGCCAAGATCGAACAGGGAGGAACACCATATATTTT. It yields the protein CASSQDRTGRNTIYF.

The chain uses TRBV12-5 and TRBJ2-7; 9 bases agree with TRBD1. Looked up from germline, CDR1 is LGHNT and CDR2 is FRNRAP. Unmatched junction bases numbered 6, after V lost 6 bases and J lost 3 bases. This CDR3 is built from 14 residues. The CDR3, as DNA: TGTGCTAGTGGGCCGGGACAGGGTTTCTACGAGCAGTACTTC. It yields the protein CASGPGQGFYEQYF. Combining the CDR3 with reference TRBV12-5 and TRBJ2-7 gives the whole variable domain DARVTQTPRHKVTEMGQEVTMRCQPILGHNTVFWYRQTMMQGLELLAYFRNRAPLDDSGMPKDRFSAEMPDATLATLKIQPSEPRDSAVYFCASGPGQGFYEQYFGPGTRLTVT.

The gene calls are TRBV6-2 or TRBV6-3 and TRBJ1-6; the D gene is possibly TRBD1 (5 bases). V was clipped by 2 bases and J by 1 base, with 12 bases between them. Germline V gene data show CDR1 as MNHEY and CDR2 as SVGEGT. CDR3 length equals 17 residues. CDR3 loop: CASSYLPGRSYNSPLHF. The DNA of the CDR3 is TGTGCCAGCAGTTACCTGCCAGGGCGGTCCTATAATTCACCCCTCCACTTT.

This clone showed up just once. The gene calls are TRBV6-5 and TRBJ1-1, with D possibly matching TRBD1 (6 bases). Between the trimmed V and J ends, which lost 7 bases and 7 bases, there was a span of 19 bases. In germline, CDR1 is MNHEY, CDR2 SVGAGI. The CDR3 consists of 14 residues. The CDR3 loop reads CASNVRAGEVEAFF. The CDR3 bases are TGTGCCAGCAACGTTCGGGCAGGGGAAGTTGAAGCTTTCTTT.

The chain employs TRBV6-6 and TRBJ1-1; D might be TRBD1 (6 bases). Germline loops: CDR1 MNHNY, CDR2 SVGAGI (reference sequence). V shed 0 bases and J shed 6 bases, with 14 bases lying between them. The CDR3 length is 15 residues. CDR3 bases: TGTGCCAGCAGTTACTCGGCAGGGGAAAAAGCTGAAGCTTTCTTT. It is translated as CASSYSAGEKAEAFF.

V gene TRBV12-5 combines with J gene TRBJ1-6; TRBD1 aligns across 7 bases. This CDR3 contains 16 residues. With 5 bases clipped from V and 5 bases from J, the junction kept 9 bases outside the gene matches. The germline CDR1 and CDR2 sequences are LGHNT and FRNRAP. For the CDR3, the DNA is TGTGCTAGTGGTCAAATTTGGACAGGAGATAATTCACCCCTCCACTTT. As protein: CASGQIWTGDNSPLHF.

The chain combines TRBV19 with TRBJ2-2, with 11 nucleotides matching TRBD2. The germline V gene encodes CDR1 LNHDA and CDR2 SQIVND (reference sequence). The CDR3 has 16 residues. Unmatched junction bases numbered 1, after V lost 3 bases and J lost 1 base. The CDR3 coding sequence is TGTGCCAGTAGTATGACTAGCGGGGTGAACACCGGGGAGCTGTTTTTT. Its protein is CASSMTSGVNTGELFF.

This rearrangement joins TRBV7-2 to TRBJ1-6; 11 bases are shared with TRBD1. The CDR3 is 16 amino acids. Unmatched junction bases numbered 11, after V lost 7 bases and J lost 9 bases. The germline CDR1 and CDR2 sequences are SGHTA and FQGNSA. The CDR3, as DNA: TGTGCCAGCACCTCGCGGACAGGGGGCGAAGGTTCACCCCTCCACTTT. Its translation is CASTSRTGGEGSPLHF.

The V call is TRBV10-2, the J call TRBJ2-3; 14 bases line up with TRBD2. This CDR3 spans 13 amino acids. Germline assignment: CDR1 WSHSY and CDR2 SAAADI. V shed 9 bases, J shed 6 bases, and the junction held 2 bases outside the gene matches. The CDR3 sequence: CASGLAGGDTQYF. Here the CDR3 DNA reads TGCGCCAGTGGACTAGCGGGGGGTGATACGCAGTATTTT.